This T cell receptor beta chain is from a study of blood T cell repertoires in COVID-19. Using immunoSEQ multiplex PCR, the repertoire was profiled, and TCRdb retains in-frame clones only, with some absent. Here the sample spans 130,000 to 150,000 clones, roughly 80% being singletons. The CDR3 runs 18 residues. The sample was peripheral blood. The chain is built from TRBV21-1 and TRBJ2-1; the table's D call TRBD2 went unverified against the DNA. TRBV21-1 is a documented pseudogene. The clonotype was recovered from a woman older than 75 with acute or convalescent COVID-19. The CDR3 sequence is CASSKESGEVGPYNEQFF. CDR3 sequence (DNA): TGTGCCAGCAGCAAAGAATCTGGGGAGGTGGGCCCCTACAATGAGCAGTTCTTC.